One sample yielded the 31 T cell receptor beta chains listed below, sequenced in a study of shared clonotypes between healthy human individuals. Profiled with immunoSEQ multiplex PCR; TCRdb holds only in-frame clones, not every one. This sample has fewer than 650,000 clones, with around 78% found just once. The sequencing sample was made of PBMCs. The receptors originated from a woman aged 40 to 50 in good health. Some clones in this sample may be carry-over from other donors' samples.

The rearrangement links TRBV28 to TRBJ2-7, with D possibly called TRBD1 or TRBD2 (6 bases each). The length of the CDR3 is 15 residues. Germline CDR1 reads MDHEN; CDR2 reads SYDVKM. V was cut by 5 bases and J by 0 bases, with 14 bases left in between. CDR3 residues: CASSKLWGASYEQYF. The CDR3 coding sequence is TGTGCCAGCAGTAAGCTCTGGGGGGCCTCCTACGAGCAGTACTTC.

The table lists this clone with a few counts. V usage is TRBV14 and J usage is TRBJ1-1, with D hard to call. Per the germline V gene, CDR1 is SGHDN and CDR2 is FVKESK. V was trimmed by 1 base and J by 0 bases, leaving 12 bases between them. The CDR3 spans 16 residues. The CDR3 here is CASSQGAGNMNTEAFF. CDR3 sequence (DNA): TGTGCCAGCAGCCAAGGGGCAGGTAACATGAACACTGAAGCTTTCTTT.

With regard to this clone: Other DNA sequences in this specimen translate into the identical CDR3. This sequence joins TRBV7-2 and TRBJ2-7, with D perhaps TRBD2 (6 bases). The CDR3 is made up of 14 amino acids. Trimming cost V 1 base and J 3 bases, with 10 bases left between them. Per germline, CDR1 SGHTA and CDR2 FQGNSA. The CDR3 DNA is TGTGCCAGCAGCTTAGGGGGTAGCGGCTACGAGCAGTACTTC. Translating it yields CASSLGGSGYEQYF.

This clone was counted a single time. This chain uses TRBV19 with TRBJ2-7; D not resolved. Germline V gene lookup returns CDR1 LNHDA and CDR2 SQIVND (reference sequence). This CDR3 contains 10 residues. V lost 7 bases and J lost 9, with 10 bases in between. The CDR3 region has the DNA TGTGCCAGTACAAGTGGGCGGCAGTACTTC. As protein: CASTSGRQYF.

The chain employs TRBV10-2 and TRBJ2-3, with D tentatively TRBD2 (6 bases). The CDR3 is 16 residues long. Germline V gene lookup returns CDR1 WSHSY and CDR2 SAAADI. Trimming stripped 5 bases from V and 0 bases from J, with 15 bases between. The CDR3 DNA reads TGCGCCAGCAGTTCCGGCCGGGAGACTAGCACAGATACGCAGTATTTT. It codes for CASSSGRETSTDTQYF.

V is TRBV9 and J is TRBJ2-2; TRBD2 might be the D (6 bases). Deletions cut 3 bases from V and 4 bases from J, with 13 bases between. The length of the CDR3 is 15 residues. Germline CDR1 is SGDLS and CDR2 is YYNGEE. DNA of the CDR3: TGTGCCAGCAGCGAAACTAGCCACGGCACCGGGGAGCTGTTTTTT. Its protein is CASSETSHGTGELFF.

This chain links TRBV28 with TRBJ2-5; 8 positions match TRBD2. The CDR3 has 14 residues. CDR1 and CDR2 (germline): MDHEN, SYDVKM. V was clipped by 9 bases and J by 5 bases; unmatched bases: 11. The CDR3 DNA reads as TGTGCCAGTAGTAGCGGGACCCTCCGGGAGACCCAGTACTTC. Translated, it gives CASSSGTLRETQYF. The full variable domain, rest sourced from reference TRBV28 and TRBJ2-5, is DVKVTQSSRYLVKRTGEKVFLECVQDMDHENMFWYRQDPGLGLRLIYFSYDVKMKEKGDIPEGYSVSREKKERFSLILESASTNQTSMYLCASSSGTLRETQYFGPGTRLLVL.

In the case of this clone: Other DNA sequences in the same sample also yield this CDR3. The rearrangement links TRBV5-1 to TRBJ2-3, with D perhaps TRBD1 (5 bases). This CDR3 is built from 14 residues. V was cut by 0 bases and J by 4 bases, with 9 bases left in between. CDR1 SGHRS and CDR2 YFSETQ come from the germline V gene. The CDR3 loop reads CASSLEAGPDTQYF. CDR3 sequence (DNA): TGCGCCAGCAGCTTGGAGGCAGGGCCAGATACGCAGTATTTT. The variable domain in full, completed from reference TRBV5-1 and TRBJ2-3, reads KAGVTQTPRYLIKTRGQQVTLSCSPISGHRSVSWYQQTPGQGLQFLFEYFSETQRNKGNFPGRFSGRQFSNSRSEMNVSTLELGDSALYLCASSLEAGPDTQYFGPGTRLTVL.

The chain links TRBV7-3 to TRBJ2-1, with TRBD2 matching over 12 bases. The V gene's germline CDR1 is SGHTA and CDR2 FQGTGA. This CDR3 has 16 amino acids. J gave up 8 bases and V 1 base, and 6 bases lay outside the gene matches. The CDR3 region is CASSLRTSGIFDEQFF. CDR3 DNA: TGTGCCAGCAGCTTAAGGACTAGCGGGATTTTCGATGAGCAGTTCTTC. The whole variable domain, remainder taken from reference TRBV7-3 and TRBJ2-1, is GAGVSQTPSNKVTEKGKYVELRCDPISGHTALYWYRQSLGQGPEFLIYFQGTGAADDSGLPNDRFFAVRPEGSVSTLKIQRTERGDSAVYLCASSLRTSGIFDEQFFGPGTRLTVL.

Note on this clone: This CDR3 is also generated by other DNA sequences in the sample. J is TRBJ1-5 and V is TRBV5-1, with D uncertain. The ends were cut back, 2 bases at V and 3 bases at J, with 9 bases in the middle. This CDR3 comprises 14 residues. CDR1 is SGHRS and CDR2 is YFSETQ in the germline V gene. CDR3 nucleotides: TGCGCCAGCAGCTTAGAGGGAAACAATCAGCCCCAGCATTTT. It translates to CASSLEGNNQPQHF.

The DNA of the CDR3 is TGTGCCAGCAGCCGGGACAGGGGAGACACCGGGGAGCTGTTTTTT. Translation gives CASSRDRGDTGELFF. This rearrangement joins TRBV6-4 to TRBJ2-2; 10 bases are a match to TRBD1. Germline V gene data show CDR1 as MRHNA and CDR2 as SNTAGT. The CDR3 sequence is 15 residues long. Trimming cost V 6 bases and J 3 bases; bases outside gene matches: 4.

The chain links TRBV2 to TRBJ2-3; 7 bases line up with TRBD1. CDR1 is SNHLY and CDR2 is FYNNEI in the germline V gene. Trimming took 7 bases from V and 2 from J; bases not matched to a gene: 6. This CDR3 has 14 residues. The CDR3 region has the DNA TGTGCCAGCAAAGGGACAGTGGCCACAGATACGCAGTATTTT. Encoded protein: CASKGTVATDTQYF.

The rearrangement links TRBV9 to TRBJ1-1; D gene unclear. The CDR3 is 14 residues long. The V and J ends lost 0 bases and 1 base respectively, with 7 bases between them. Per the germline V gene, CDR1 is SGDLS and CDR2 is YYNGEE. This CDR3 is CASSVGPGNTEAFF. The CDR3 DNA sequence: TGTGCCAGCAGCGTAGGACCGGGGAACACTGAAGCTTTCTTT.

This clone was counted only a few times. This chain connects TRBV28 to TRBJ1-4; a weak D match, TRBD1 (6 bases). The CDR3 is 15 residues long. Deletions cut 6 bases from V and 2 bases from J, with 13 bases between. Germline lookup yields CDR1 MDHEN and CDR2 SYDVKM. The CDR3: CASSIGGGTNEKLFF. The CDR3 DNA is TGTGCCAGCAGCATCGGGGGCGGTACTAATGAAAAACTGTTTTTT.

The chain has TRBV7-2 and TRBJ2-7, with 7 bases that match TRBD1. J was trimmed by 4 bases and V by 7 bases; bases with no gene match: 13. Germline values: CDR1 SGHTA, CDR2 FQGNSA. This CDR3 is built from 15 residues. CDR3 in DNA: TGTGCCAGCACTTTAGACCTAGGGGGCCCTTACGAGCAGTACTTC. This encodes CASTLDLGGPYEQYF.

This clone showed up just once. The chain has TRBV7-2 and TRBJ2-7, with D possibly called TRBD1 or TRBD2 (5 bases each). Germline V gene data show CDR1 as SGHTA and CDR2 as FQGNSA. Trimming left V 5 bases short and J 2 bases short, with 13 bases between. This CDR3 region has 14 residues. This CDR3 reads CASSPSLGAYEQYF. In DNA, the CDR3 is TGTGCCAGCAGCCCCTCGTTGGGGGCCTACGAGCAGTACTTC.

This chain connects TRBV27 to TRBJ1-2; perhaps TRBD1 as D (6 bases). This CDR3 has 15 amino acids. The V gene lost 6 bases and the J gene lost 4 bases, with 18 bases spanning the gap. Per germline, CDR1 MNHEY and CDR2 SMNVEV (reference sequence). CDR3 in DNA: TGTGCCAGCAGGTCTAAATCGACAGGAGTCTATGGCTACACCTTC. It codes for CASRSKSTGVYGYTF.

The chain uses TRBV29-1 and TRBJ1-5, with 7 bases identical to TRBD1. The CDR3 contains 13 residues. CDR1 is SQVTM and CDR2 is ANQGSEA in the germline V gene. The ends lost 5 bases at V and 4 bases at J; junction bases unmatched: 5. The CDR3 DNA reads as TGCAGCGTTCGACAGGGCGGGAATCAGCCCCAGCATTTT. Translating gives CSVRQGGNQPQHF.

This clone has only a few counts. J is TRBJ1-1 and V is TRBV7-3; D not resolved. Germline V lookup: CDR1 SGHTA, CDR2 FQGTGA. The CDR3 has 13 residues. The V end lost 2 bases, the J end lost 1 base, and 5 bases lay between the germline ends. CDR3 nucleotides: TGTGCCAGCAGCTTATTACCGAACACTGAAGCTTTCTTT. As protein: CASSLLPNTEAFF.

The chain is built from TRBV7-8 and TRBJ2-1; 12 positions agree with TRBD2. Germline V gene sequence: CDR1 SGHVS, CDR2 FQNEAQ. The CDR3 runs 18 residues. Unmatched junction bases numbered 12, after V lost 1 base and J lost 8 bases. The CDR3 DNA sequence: TGTGCCAGCAGCTTAGAGGCCCGGACTAGCGGGATTCGGGATGAGCAGTTCTTC. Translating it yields CASSLEARTSGIRDEQFF.

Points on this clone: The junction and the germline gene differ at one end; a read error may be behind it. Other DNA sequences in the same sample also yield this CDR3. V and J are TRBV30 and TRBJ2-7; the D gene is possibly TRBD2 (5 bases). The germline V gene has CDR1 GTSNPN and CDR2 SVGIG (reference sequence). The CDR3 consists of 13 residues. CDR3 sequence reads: CAWRRMDDYEQYF. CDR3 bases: TGTGCCTGGAGGCGAATGGACGACTACGAGCAATACTTC. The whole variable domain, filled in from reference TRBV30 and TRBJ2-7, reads SQTIHQWPATLVQPVGSPLSLECTVEGTSNPNLYWYRQAAGRGLQLLFYSVGIGQISSEVPQNLSASRPQDRQFILSSKKLLLSDSGFYLCAWRRMDDYEQYFGPGTRLTVT.

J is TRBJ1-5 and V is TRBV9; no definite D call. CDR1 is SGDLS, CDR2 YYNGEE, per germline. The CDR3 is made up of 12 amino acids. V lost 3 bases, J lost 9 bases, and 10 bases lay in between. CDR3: CASSGNEGPQHF. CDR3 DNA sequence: TGTGCCAGCAGCGGGAACGAGGGGCCCCAGCATTTT.

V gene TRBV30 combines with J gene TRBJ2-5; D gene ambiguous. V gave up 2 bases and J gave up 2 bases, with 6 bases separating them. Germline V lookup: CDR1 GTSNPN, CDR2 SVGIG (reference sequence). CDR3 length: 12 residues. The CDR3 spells CAWSRQQETQYF. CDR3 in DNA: TGTGCCTGGAGTCGTCAGCAAGAGACCCAGTACTTC.

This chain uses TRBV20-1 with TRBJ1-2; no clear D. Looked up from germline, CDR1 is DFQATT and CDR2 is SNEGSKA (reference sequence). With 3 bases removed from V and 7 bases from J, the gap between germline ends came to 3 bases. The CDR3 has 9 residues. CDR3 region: CSASVGYTF. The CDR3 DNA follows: TGCAGTGCTAGTGTTGGCTACACCTTC.

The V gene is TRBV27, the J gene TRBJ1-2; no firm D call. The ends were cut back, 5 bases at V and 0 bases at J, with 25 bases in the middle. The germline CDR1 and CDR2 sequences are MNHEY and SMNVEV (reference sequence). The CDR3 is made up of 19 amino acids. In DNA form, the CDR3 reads TGTGCCAGCAGTCATTTGAGGGAGTCCCTACCCCTAACTAACTATGGCTACACCTTC. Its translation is CASSHLRESLPLTNYGYTF.

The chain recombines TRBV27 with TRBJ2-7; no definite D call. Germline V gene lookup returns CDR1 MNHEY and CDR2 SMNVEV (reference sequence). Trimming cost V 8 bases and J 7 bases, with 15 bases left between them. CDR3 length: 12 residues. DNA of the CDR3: TGTGCCAGCGCCACGAGGTTAGGGGAGCAGTACTTC. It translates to CASATRLGEQYF.

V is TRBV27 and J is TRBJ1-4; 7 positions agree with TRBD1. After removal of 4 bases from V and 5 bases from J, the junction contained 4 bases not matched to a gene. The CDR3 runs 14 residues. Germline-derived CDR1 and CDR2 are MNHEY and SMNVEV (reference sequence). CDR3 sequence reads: CASSYRGSNEKLFF. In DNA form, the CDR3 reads TGTGCCAGCAGTTACAGGGGTTCGAATGAAAAACTGTTTTTT.

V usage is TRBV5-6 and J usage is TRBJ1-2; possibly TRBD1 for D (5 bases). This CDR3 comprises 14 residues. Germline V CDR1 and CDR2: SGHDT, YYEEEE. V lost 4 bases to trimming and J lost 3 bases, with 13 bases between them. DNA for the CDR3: TGTGCCAGCAGCGGGAGGGGCGAGTACTATGGCTACACCTTC. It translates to CASSGRGEYYGYTF.

CDR3 amino acids: CASRKRTINNEQFF. The CDR3 nucleotides read TGTGCCAGCAGGAAACGGACTATCAACAATGAGCAGTTCTTC. This chain uses TRBV2 with TRBJ2-1, with D maybe TRBD2 (6 bases). V lost 6 bases, J lost 5 bases, and 14 bases lay in between. This CDR3 comprises 14 residues. CDR1 SNHLY and CDR2 FYNNEI come from the germline V gene. The full variable domain, in which reference TRBV2 and TRBJ2-1 provide the parts outside the CDR3, is EPEVTQTPSHQVTQMGQEVILRCVPISNHLYFYWYRQILGQKVEFLVSFYNNEISEKSEIFDDQFSVERPDGSNFTLKIRSTKLEDSAMYFCASRKRTINNEQFFGPGTRLTVL.

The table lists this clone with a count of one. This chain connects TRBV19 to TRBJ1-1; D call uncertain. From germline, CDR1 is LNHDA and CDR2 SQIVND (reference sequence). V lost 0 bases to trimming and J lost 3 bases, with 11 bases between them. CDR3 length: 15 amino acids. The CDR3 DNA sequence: TGTGCCAGTAGTATAGATCGATGGGTAGACACTGAAGCTTTCTTT. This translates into CASSIDRWVDTEAFF.

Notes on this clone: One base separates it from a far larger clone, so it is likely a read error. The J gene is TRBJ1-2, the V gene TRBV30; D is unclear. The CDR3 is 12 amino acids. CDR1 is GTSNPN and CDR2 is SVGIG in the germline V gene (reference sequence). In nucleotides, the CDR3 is TGTGCCCGGAGTGCGGTTAACTATGGCTACACCTTC. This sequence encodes CARSAVNYGYTF. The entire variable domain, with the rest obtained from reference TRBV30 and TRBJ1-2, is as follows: SQTIHQWPATLVQPVGSPLSLECTVEGTSNPNLYWYRQAAGRGLQLLFYSVGIGQISSEVPQNLSASRPQDRQFILSSKKLLLSDSGFYLCARSAVNYGYTFGSGTRLTVV.